Below are 10 T cell receptor beta chains sequenced from a single sample in a study of identical twins. Using its own MiXCR run on the 5' RACE reads, TCRdb lists one record per CDR3 protein. The profile shows 500,000 to 650,000 distinct CDR3 sequences, 20% to 25% of them singletons. In addition, the sample was reused for a study of yellow fever vaccine responses in identical twins.

The source material was CD4+ T cells sorted from blood. The receptors were sampled from a woman between 18 and 29 years old in good health.

The chain carries TRBV25-1 and TRBJ2-1, with D unresolved. Per germline, CDR1 MGHDK and CDR2 SYGVNS. V was pared by 5 bases and J by 0 bases, with 14 bases between. The CDR3 loop spans 16 amino acids. CDR3 loop: CASSLTTTSSYNEQFF. The CDR3 coding sequence is TGTGCCAGCAGTCTGACCACCACAAGCTCCTACAATGAGCAGTTCTTC.

Many counts were recorded for this clonotype. This chain connects TRBV5-6 to TRBJ2-5; perhaps TRBD2 as D (5 bases). Trimming cost V 2 bases and J 2 bases, with 10 bases left between them. Germline V lookup: CDR1 SGHDT, CDR2 YYEEEE. The CDR3 runs to 14 residues. The CDR3 sequence is CASSLPGSQETQYF. DNA for the CDR3: TGTGCCAGCAGCTTACCGGGGTCGCAAGAGACCCAGTACTTC.

The chain links TRBV7-6 to TRBJ1-5; no firm D call. The germline CDR1 and CDR2 sequences are SGHVS and FNYEAQ. V lost 1 base and J lost 4, with 11 bases in between. This CDR3 spans 15 amino acids. CDR3 in amino acids: CASSLGMGMNQPQHF. The CDR3 nucleotides read TGTGCCAGCAGCTTAGGGATGGGTATGAATCAGCCCCAGCATTTT.

The chain couples TRBV6-1 to TRBJ2-3, with D uncertain. V lost 0 bases to trimming and J lost 2 bases, with 9 bases between them. Per the germline V gene, CDR1 is MNHNS and CDR2 is SASEGT. The CDR3 spans 15 residues. The CDR3 nucleotides are TGTGCCAGCAGTGAAGCATCGGCTACCACAGATACGCAGTATTTT. Its translation: CASSEASATTDTQYF.

This clonotype was seen more than once but under ten times. The chain carries TRBV12-3 or TRBV12-4 and TRBJ2-1, with D perhaps matching TRBD1 (5 bases). V was cut by 6 bases and J by 8 bases, with 14 bases left in between. CDR3 length: 13 amino acids. The CDR3 loop is CASRARVGDEQFF. CDR3 sequence (DNA): TGTGCCAGCAGGGCCAGGGTTGGAGATGAGCAGTTCTTC.

The sample holds a few counts of this clonotype. The gene calls are TRBV12-3 or TRBV12-4 and TRBJ2-5; D not resolved. V was pared by 3 bases and J by 2 bases, with 13 bases between. CDR3 length equals 15 residues. CDR3 residues: CASSFGKGQQETQYF. The DNA of the CDR3 is TGTGCCAGCAGTTTTGGAAAGGGTCAACAAGAGACCCAGTACTTC.

In nucleotides, the CDR3 is TGCGCCAGCAGCCAAGACAGACAGGGGCGGCAGTACGTC. It translates to CASSQDRQGRQYV. The chain uses TRBV4-1 and TRBJ2-7; TRBD1 matches at 8 bases. Unmatched junction bases numbered 4, after V lost 0 bases and J lost 9 bases. This CDR3 region has 13 residues. CDR1 is MGHRA, CDR2 YSYEKL, per germline.

This clonotype has just a few counts. The gene calls are TRBV12-3 or TRBV12-4 and TRBJ2-1, with 8 bases identical to TRBD2. This CDR3 is built from 16 residues. Trimming took 7 bases from V and 1 from J; bases not matched to a gene: 9. This chain's CDR3 is CASIDSGRGSYNEQFF. The CDR3 coding sequence is TGTGCCAGCATCGACAGCGGGAGAGGGTCCTACAATGAGCAGTTCTTC.

This chain links TRBV6-5 with TRBJ2-3, with D possibly being TRBD1 or TRBD2 (5 bases each). From germline, CDR1 is MNHEY and CDR2 SVGAGI. The length of the CDR3 is 17 residues. V was shortened by 0 bases and J by 7 bases, with 20 bases between the two germline ends. The CDR3 here is CASSYSTGAEGSHTQYF. In DNA form, the CDR3 reads TGTGCCAGCAGTTACTCGACCGGGGCCGAGGGGAGCCATACGCAGTATTTT.

The genes are TRBV27 and TRBJ2-5, with TRBD1 identical over 10 bases. CDR1 MNHEY and CDR2 SMNVEV come from the germline V gene (reference sequence). This CDR3 has 16 residues. V trimming: 5 bases; J trimming: 4 bases; junction bases outside the gene matches: 10. CDR3 region: CASSASSGTGVETQYF. CDR3 bases: TGTGCCAGCAGTGCCTCCTCCGGGACAGGGGTAGAGACCCAGTACTTC.